These T cell receptor beta chains were read from a single sample in a study of T cell changes during pregnancy in multiple sclerosis. TCRdb's copy holds only in-frame clones and misses some; the assay was immunoSEQ multiplex PCR. Of 50,000 to 65,000 clones in the sample, about nine tenths were seen once. The sample was CD4+ T cells from peripheral blood mononuclear cells, taken in the first trimester of pregnancy. The receptors shown here come from a female donor with multiple sclerosis, enrolled in a pregnancy study. Each CDR3 is given with its conserved first and last residue. The D gene is left open where the match is weak. Size values are once, few and many counts, or a class for expanded clones, and some rows have none.

V gene	clone size	D gene	J gene	CDR3 protein	CDR3 DNA
TRBV30	-	-	TRBJ1-1	CAWSGVNTEAFF	TGTGCCTGGTCAGGGGTTAACACTGAAGCTTTCTTT
TRBV27	-	TRBD1	TRBJ2-1	CASSNPKGGPQFF	TGTGCCAGCAGTAACCCGAAAGGGGGCCCCCAGTTCTTC
TRBV6-1	-	-	TRBJ2-7	CASSDLGLRFYEQYF	TGTGCCAGCAGTGATCTAGGACTGAGATTCTACGAGCAGTACTTC
TRBV7-2	-	-	TRBJ2-1	CASSSFSRNVYNEQFF	TGTGCCAGCAGCTCCTTTTCGAGGAATGTTTACAATGAGCAGTTCTTC
TRBV18	once	-	TRBJ2-3	CASSLTGLDTQYF	TGTGCCAGCTCATTGACAGGATTGGATACGCAGTATTTT
TRBV9	once	TRBD2	TRBJ2-3	CASSGERGKGDTQYF	TGTGCCAGCAGCGGCGAGCGGGGGAAAGGGGATACGCAGTATTTT
TRBV19	once	-	TRBJ1-5	CASSIVGDSNQPQHF	TGTGCCAGTAGTATAGTCGGGGATAGCAATCAGCCCCAGCATTTT
TRBV9	-	-	TRBJ1-4	CASSTGGSGPGEKLFF	TGTGCCAGCAGCACCGGAGGCAGCGGACCGGGTGAAAAACTGTTTTTT
TRBV5-4	-	-	TRBJ2-2	CASSLGRTNTGELFF	TGTGCCAGCAGCTTGGGACGGACTAACACCGGGGAGCTGTTTTTT
TRBV7-2	-	TRBD1	TRBJ2-7	CASSLRTGAYEQYF	TGTGCCAGCAGCTTGCGGACAGGGGCCTACGAGCAGTACTTC
TRBV11-2	-	-	TRBJ2-3	CASSLYPTSTDTQYF	TGTGCCAGCAGCCTTTACCCAACTAGCACAGATACGCAGTATTTT
TRBV4-1	-	TRBD1	TRBJ1-4	CASSLLGTVNEKLFF	TGCGCCAGCAGCCTCCTCGGGACAGTTAATGAAAAACTGTTTTTT
TRBV15	-	TRBD1	TRBJ2-5	CAAQTGGVETQYF	TGTGCCGCACAGACAGGGGGGGTGGAGACCCAGTACTTC
TRBV10-2	-	TRBD1	TRBJ1-5	CASVETGINQPQHF	TGCGCCAGCGTCGAGACAGGGATCAATCAGCCCCAGCATTTT
TRBV7-2	-	TRBD1	TRBJ1-3	CASSLGGQGVSGNTIYF	TGTGCCAGCAGCTTAGGGGGACAGGGGGTCTCTGGAAACACCATATATTTT